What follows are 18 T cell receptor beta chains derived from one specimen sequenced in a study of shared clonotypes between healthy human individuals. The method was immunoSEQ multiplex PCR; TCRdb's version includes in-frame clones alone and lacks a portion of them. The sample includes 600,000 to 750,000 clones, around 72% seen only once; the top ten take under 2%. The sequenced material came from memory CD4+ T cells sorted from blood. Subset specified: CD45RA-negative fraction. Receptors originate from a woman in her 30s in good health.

The CDR3 region has the DNA TGTGCCAGCAGCTTGGGACAGGGGGCCCCTTCCTACGAGCAGTACTTC. Its protein is CASSLGQGAPSYEQYF. The chain employs TRBV5-4 and TRBJ2-7, with 10 bases identical to TRBD1. CDR1 is SGHNT, CDR2 YYREEE, per germline (reference sequence). V lost 0 bases and J lost 1; bases outside the gene matches: 4. The CDR3 sequence is 16 residues long.

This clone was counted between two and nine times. The CDR3 spells CAISTTGPNTEAFF. CDR3 DNA: TGTGCCATCAGTACGACAGGCCCGAACACTGAAGCTTTCTTT. The chain carries TRBV10-3 and TRBJ1-1; the D gene is possibly TRBD1 (6 bases). V was cut by 5 bases and J by 1 base, with 11 bases left in between. CDR1 and CDR2 (germline): ENHRY, SYGVKD. The CDR3 has 14 residues.

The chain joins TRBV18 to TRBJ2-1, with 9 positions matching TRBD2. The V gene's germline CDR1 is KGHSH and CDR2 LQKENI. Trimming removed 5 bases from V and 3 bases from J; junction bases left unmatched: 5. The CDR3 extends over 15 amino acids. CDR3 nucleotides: TGTGCCAGCTCATCGACTAGCGGAGACTACAATGAGCAGTTCTTC. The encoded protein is CASSSTSGDYNEQFF.

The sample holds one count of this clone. The CDR3 DNA is TGCGCCAGCAGCCAAGACGCAGGGTCACCGGCTCGCTATGGCTACACCTTC. Its protein product is CASSQDAGSPARYGYTF. This chain uses TRBV4-1 with TRBJ1-2; tentative D call: TRBD1 (5 bases). Germline loops: CDR1 MGHRA, CDR2 YSYEKL. The CDR3 totals 17 residues. V was cut by 0 bases and J by 4 bases, with 18 bases left in between.

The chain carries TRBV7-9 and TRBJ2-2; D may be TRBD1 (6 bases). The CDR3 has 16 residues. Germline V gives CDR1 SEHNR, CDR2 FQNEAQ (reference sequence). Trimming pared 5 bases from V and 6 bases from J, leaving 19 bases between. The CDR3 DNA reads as TGTGCCAGCAGCCCTCTCGGAGCAGGGGAATCCGGGGAGCTGTTTTTT. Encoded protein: CASSPLGAGESGELFF.

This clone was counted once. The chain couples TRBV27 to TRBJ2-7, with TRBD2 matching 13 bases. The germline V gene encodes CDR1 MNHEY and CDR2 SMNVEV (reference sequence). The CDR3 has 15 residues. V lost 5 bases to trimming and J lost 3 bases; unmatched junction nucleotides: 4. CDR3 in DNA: TGTGCCAGCAGTCCATGGACTAGCGGGAGCTACGAGCAGTACTTC. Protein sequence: CASSPWTSGSYEQYF.

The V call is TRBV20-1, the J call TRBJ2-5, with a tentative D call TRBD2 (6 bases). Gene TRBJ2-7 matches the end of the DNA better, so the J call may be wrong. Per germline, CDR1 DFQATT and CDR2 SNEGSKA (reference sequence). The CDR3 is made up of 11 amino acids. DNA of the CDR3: TGCTCGAGCGGGTTGACCTACGAGCAGTACTTC. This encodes CSSGLTYEQYF.

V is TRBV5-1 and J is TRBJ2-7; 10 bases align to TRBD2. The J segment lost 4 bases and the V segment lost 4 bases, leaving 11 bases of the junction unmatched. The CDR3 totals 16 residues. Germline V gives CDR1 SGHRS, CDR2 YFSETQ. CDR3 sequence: CASSTTSGISSYEQYF. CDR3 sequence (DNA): TGCGCCAGCAGCACTACTAGCGGGATATCTTCGTACGAGCAGTACTTC.

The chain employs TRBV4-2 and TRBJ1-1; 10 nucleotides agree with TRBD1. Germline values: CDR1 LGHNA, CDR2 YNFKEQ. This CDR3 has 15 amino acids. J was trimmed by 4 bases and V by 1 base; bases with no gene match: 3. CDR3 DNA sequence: TGTGCCAGCAGCCAAGCCTGGACAGGGGGCACTGAAGCTTTCTTT. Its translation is CASSQAWTGGTEAFF.

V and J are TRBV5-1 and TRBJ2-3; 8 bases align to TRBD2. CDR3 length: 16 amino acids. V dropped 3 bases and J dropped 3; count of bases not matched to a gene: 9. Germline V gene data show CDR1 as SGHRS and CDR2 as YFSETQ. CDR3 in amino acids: CASSYIAGQKTDTQYF. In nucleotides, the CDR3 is TGCGCCAGCAGCTACATAGCGGGACAAAAGACAGATACGCAGTATTTT.

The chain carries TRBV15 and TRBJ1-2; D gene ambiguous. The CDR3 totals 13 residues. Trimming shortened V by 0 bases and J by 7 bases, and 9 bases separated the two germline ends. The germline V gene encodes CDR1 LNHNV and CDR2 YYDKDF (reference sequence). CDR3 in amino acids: CATSRDPVGGYTF. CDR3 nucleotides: TGTGCCACCAGCAGAGATCCGGTTGGTGGCTACACCTTC.

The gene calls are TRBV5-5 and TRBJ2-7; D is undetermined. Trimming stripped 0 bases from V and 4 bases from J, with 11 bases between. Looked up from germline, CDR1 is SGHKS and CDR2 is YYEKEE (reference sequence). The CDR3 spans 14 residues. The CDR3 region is CASSLGQVIYEQYF. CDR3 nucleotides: TGTGCCAGCAGCTTGGGGCAGGTGATATACGAGCAGTACTTC.

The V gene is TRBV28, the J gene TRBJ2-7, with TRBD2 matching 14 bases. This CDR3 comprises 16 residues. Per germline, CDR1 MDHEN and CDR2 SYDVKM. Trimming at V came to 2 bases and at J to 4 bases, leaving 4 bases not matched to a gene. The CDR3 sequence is CASSLTGTSGSYEQYF. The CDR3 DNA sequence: TGTGCCAGCAGTTTAACCGGGACTAGCGGGAGTTACGAGCAGTACTTC. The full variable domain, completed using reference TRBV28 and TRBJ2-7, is DVKVTQSSRYLVKRTGEKVFLECVQDMDHENMFWYRQDPGLGLRLIYFSYDVKMKEKGDIPEGYSVSREKKERFSLILESASTNQTSMYLCASSLTGTSGSYEQYFGPGTRLTVT.

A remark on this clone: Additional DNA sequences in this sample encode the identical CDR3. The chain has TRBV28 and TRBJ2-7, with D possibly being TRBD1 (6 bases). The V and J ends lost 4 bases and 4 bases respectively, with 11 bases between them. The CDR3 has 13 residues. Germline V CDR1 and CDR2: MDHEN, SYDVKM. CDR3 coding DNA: TGTGCCAGCAGTTCAGGACAGACGTACGAGCAGTACTTC. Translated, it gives CASSSGQTYEQYF.

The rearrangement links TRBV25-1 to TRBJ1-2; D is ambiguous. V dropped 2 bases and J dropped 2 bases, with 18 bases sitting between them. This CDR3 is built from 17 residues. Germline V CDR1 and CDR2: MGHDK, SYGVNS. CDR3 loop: CASSEATTGIWNYGYTF. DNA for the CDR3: TGTGCCAGCAGTGAAGCCACAACGGGAATATGGAACTATGGCTACACCTTC.

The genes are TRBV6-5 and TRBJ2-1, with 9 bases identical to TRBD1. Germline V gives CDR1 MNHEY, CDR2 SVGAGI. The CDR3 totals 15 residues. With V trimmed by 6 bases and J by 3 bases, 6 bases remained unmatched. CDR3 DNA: TGTGCCAGCAGCCGTACAGGGGGCAACTACAATGAGCAGTTCTTC. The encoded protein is CASSRTGGNYNEQFF.

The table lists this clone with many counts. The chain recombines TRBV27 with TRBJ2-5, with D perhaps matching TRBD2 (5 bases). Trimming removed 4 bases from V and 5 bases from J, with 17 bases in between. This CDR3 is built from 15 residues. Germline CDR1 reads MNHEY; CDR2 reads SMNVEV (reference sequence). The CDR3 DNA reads TGTGCCAGCAGTTCGGGTCCCTCCTGGGAGGAGACCCAGTACTTC. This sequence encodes CASSSGPSWEETQYF.

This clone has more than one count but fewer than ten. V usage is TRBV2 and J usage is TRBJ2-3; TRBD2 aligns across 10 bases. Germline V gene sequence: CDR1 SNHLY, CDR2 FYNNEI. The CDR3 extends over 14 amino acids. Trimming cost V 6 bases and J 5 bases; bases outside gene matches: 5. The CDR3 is CASSPLAGVDTQYF. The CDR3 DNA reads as TGTGCCAGCAGCCCCCTAGCGGGAGTAGATACGCAGTATTTT.